This TCR beta chain was identified during a study of blood T cell repertoires in COVID-19 (dated by TCRdb to 2020 to 2021). Concerning the study at large: Collaborator samples came from the United States, Italy and Spain and covered acute and convalescent phases of COVID-19. The material from the prospective study consisted of cDNA or gDNA derived from T cells, B-cell-depleted T cells, or PBMCs. Deeply sampled blood TCRbeta repertoires from subjects exposed to, actively infected with, or recovered from COVID-19 were included in the dataset. The repertoires were made available in a free public database intended to serve as a resource for research on the immune response to SARS-CoV-2. Samples came from the ongoing ImmuneRACE study (first 160 participants) plus 1,254 subjects from 6 global collaborators. Nearly every sample came with metadata listing a de-identified subject ID, COVID-19 status, age in years and sex. Where available, HLA class I and class II types were taken from metadata supplied by the sample provider and were not determined by assay-based typing. Overall study results and their limits: Clinical and demographic metadata were provided uncurated, with the amount varying by source and participant.

TCRbeta CDR3 regions were amplified from genomic DNA by means of the immunoSEQ Assay, a bias-controlled multiplex PCR. The study's processing was this. Within the assay, amplification of reference gene primers was used to estimate how many nucleated cells each sample contained. Sequence reads were collapsed and filtered to measure the absolute abundance of every unique TCRbeta CDR3 rearrangement. For each sample, productive Simpson clonality was calculated as the square root of Simpson's diversity index across productive rearrangements. TCRdb retrieved this table from immuneACCESS and kept in-frame rearrangements only. Not all clones are present; in checked studies, unresolved V genes account for under half, and no reason is known for the remainder. V, J and clone size are taken as reported in that table, and D and trimming were inferred from the DNA itself. Within this sample are 45,000 to 65,000 clones, with over 70% of them counted one time only. The ten largest account for about 9.4% of the sample.

One collaborating source in Seattle enrolled patients during active infection and followed them longitudinally through the course of disease. Each collaborating institution followed its own protocols to collect whole blood in K2EDTA tubes. Collaborator samples were shipped for TCRbeta analysis as frozen whole blood, isolated PBMCs, or DNA extracted from either sample type. Worth noting for this clone: Its specific antigen is unknown. Base qualities are not provided; no much larger clone lies one nucleotide away.

V and J lose 1 base and 4 bases, and a span of 10 bases separates them. The CDR3 contains 15 residues, cysteine and phenylalanine counted. Only the CDR3 DNA is retained, 45 bases long and in frame from the first base. The germline V gene gives CDR1 as SGHNT and CDR2 as YENEEA. Input material: peripheral blood. The rearranged chain carries TRBV11-3 and TRBJ1-4; too little of a D gene remains to name it. The clonotype was recovered from a man aged 25 to 40 with COVID-19, enrolled during active disease. The CDR3 region: CASSLGGQVNEKLFF. In nucleotides, the sequence is TGTGCCAGCAGCTTAGGCGGGCAGGTTAATGAAAAACTGTTTTTT.